This TCR beta chain came from a study of T-cell memory formation after mild COVID-19. The CDR3 is 15 residues long. Germline V gene data show CDR1 as SGHTA and CDR2 as FQGNSA. The ends were cut back, 4 bases at V and 3 bases at J, with 15 bases in the middle. Findings and caveats of the study: Clones that contracted from day 15 to 85 had balanced CD4/CD8; later expanders were CD4+ biased. Among clones peaking at day 37 in the second wave, SARS-CoV-2 specificity remained unconfirmed. CD8+ contracting clones occupied EMRA, while CD4+ ones occupied mainly CM and EM.

On this clonotype itself: Its target is unknown.

Barcoded TCR alpha and TCR beta cDNA libraries with UMIs came from 5'RACE using constant-segment primers. Using its own MiXCR run on the 5' RACE reads, TCRdb lists one record per CDR3 protein. The sample has 130,000 to 150,000 distinct CDR3 sequences, roughly 21% seen once. Sequenced sample: PBMCs or a T cell subset sorted from them (not recorded which). The TCR comes from an adult woman who had mild COVID-19 (a few samples of this study predate the infection). Cell type and time point are not known. The J gene is TRBJ2-5, the V gene TRBV7-2; tentative D call: TRBD2 (6 bases). CDR3 region: CASSSLGGIKETQYF. CDR3 DNA sequence: TGTGCCAGCAGCTCACTGGGGGGAATCAAAGAGACCCAGTACTTC.